The clone carrying this TCR beta chain was picked up one time. What it binds is not known. These data originate in a study of T cell responses to AZD1222 COVID-19 vaccine. Overall study findings and caveats: Donors, mostly white British, included more females; clonal diversity was possibly underestimated. The study identified only six AZD1222 recipients as seropositive at baseline. Breadth and depth of Spike-specific TCRs rose after two AZD1222 doses. At 160-218 and 743-854, vaccine-associated CD4 TCRs were dominant, and they spanned spike.

The method was immunoSEQ multiplex PCR; TCRdb's version includes in-frame clones alone and lacks a portion of them. The table has 150,000 to 200,000 clones, 80% to 90% seen once. V was pared by 3 bases and J by 6 bases, with 3 bases of the junction left unmatched. This CDR3 has 15 residues. Germline V gene sequence: CDR1 LNHNV, CDR2 YYDKDF (reference sequence). This chain connects TRBV15 to TRBJ1-5; 12 nucleotides line up with TRBD1. The TCR sequence derives from an adult in good health. The sequenced sample was peripheral blood, obtained on day 0 of AZD1222 vaccination. CDR3 protein: CATSRRDRGLQPQHF. DNA for the CDR3: TGTGCCACCAGCAGGCGGGACAGGGGGCTTCAGCCCCAGCATTTT.